Below, 12 T cell receptor beta chains from the same sample are listed, as sequenced in a study of cytomegalovirus exposure and HLA in healthy donors (dated by TCRdb to about 2017). Receptors were amplified or captured by the immunoSEQ multiplex PCR assay. The multiplex PCR relied on a mix of 60 forward primers for TCR Vbeta segments and 13 reverse primers for TCR Jbeta segments. TCRdb holds this immuneACCESS table with in-frame rearrangements only. Some clones are missing; in checked studies, unresolved V genes explain under half, and the rest has no known cause. The sample table records around 99,000 clones; around three quarters of these occur just once. The ten largest make up 4.2% of the sample. Sequenced: PBMCs. These receptors came from a male donor in good health and CMV-seronegative.

In its sample, this clone was seen once. The chain has TRBV13 and TRBJ2-3; D not resolved. The CDR3 is made up of 17 amino acids. The ends were cut back, 0 bases at V and 0 bases at J, with 13 bases in the middle. Germline loops: CDR1 PRHDT, CDR2 FYEKMQ (reference sequence). The CDR3 nucleotides read TGTGCCAGCAGCTTAGGCCTATCTATTTCTAGCACAGATACGCAGTATTTT. Amino acid sequence: CASSLGLSISSTDTQYF.

This chain connects TRBV18 to TRBJ1-1, with D hard to call. Trimming took 4 bases from V and 1 from J, leaving 13 bases between them. The CDR3 loop spans 15 amino acids. The germline gives CDR1 KGHSH, CDR2 LQKENI. The CDR3 here is CASSRLVSGNTEAFF. As DNA, the CDR3 is TGTGCCAGCTCACGTTTGGTTTCGGGGAACACTGAAGCTTTCTTT.

This rearrangement joins TRBV7-9 to TRBJ2-1, with 7 bases aligning to TRBD2. Trimming cost V 2 bases and J 10 bases; bases outside gene matches: 5. Germline values: CDR1 SEHNR, CDR2 FQNEAQ (reference sequence). The length of the CDR3 is 13 residues. CDR3 DNA sequence: TGTGCCAGCAGCTTAAGGGAGGGGCTGGAGCAGTTCTTC. Residues: CASSLREGLEQFF.

The chain recombines TRBV12-5 with TRBJ1-1, with D unresolved. The germline V gene has CDR1 LGHNT and CDR2 FRNRAP. The CDR3 contains 17 residues. Trimming pared 2 bases from V and 1 base from J, leaving 17 bases between. The CDR3 DNA follows: TGTGCTAGTGGTTTGAAAGTATTCGGACTGGGGAACACTGAAGCTTTCTTT. Its translation: CASGLKVFGLGNTEAFF.

V is TRBV27 and J is TRBJ2-3; 7 bases align to TRBD2. V lost 5 bases to trimming and J lost 2 bases; unmatched junction nucleotides: 16. CDR3 length: 18 residues. Germline CDR1 reads MNHEY; CDR2 reads SMNVEV (reference sequence). CDR3 protein: CASSLKLGASGITDTQYF. CDR3 DNA: TGTGCCAGCAGTCTCAAACTAGGGGCTAGCGGAATCACAGATACGCAGTATTTT.

The V and J genes are TRBV6-5 and TRBJ2-1; D possibly corresponds to TRBD2 (5 bases). V shed 5 bases and J shed 0 bases, with 11 bases lying between them. This CDR3 has 15 residues. From germline, CDR1 is MNHEY and CDR2 SVGAGI. CDR3 sequence: CASSPDWSSYNEQFF. CDR3 in DNA: TGTGCCAGCAGTCCGGACTGGAGCTCCTACAATGAGCAGTTCTTC.

This clone turned up a few times. The junction shows a germline mismatch at one end, possibly a read error. The chain recombines TRBV2 with TRBJ2-7; 9 bases align to TRBD1. Germline loops: CDR1 SNHLY, CDR2 FYNNEI. The length of the CDR3 is 10 residues. Written as DNA, the CDR3 is TGTGCCAGTGGCATGGGACAGGGATCCTTC. Translated: CASGMGQGSF.

The chain couples TRBV5-1 to TRBJ2-1; the D is unclear. Trimming took off 4 bases at V and 2 bases at J, with 13 bases between the two ends. CDR3 size: 15 residues. Germline values: CDR1 SGHRS, CDR2 YFSETQ. Written as DNA, the CDR3 is TGCGCCAGCAGCCCTGACACAAAGCCCTACAATGAGCAGTTCTTC. Protein sequence: CASSPDTKPYNEQFF.

The V call is TRBV27, the J call TRBJ2-1; TRBD2 aligns across 8 bases. With V trimmed by 2 bases and J by 6 bases, 6 bases remained unmatched. The germline V gene encodes CDR1 MNHEY and CDR2 SMNVEV (reference sequence). This CDR3 has 15 amino acids. CDR3 in amino acids: CASSLGSGNVNEQFF. In nucleotides, the CDR3 is TGTGCCAGCAGTTTAGGTAGCGGGAATGTCAATGAGCAGTTCTTC.

The rearrangement links TRBV7-6 to TRBJ1-1, with D possibly being TRBD1 (6 bases). This CDR3 spans 11 amino acids. CDR1 and CDR2 (germline): SGHVS, FNYEAQ. V shed 5 bases and J shed 6 bases, with 7 bases lying between them. Here the CDR3 DNA reads TGTGCCAGCAGCGAGGGGGCTGAAGCTTTCTTT. Translated: CASSEGAEAFF. Full variable domain (outside the CDR3, taken from reference TRBV7-6 and TRBJ1-1): GAGVSQSPRYKVTKRGQDVALRCDPISGHVSLYWYRQALGQGPEFLTYFNYEAQQDKSGLPNDRFSAERPEGSISTLTIQRTEQRDSAMYRCASSEGAEAFFGQGTRLTVV.

The chain employs TRBV27 and TRBJ1-6; 7 nucleotides line up with TRBD1. The CDR3 has 15 amino acids. Looked up from germline, CDR1 is MNHEY and CDR2 is SMNVEV (reference sequence). The V gene end was trimmed by 5 bases and the J gene end by 6 bases; junction bases not matched to a gene: 7. Here the CDR3 reads CASSPRQGGNSPLHF. The CDR3 DNA reads TGTGCCAGCAGTCCCCGACAGGGTGGTAATTCACCCCTCCACTTT.

The rearrangement joins TRBV10-1 to TRBJ2-7; 7 positions match TRBD1. CDR3 length: 16 amino acids. Trimming took 4 bases from V and 1 from J; bases not matched to a gene: 10. The germline CDR1 and CDR2 sequences are WNHNN and SYGVQD (reference sequence). This chain's CDR3 is CASSGRLSGQSYEQYF. DNA for the CDR3: TGCGCCAGCAGTGGACGGCTTTCGGGACAGTCCTACGAGCAGTACTTC.